This T cell receptor beta chain was identified in a study of shared clonotypes between healthy human individuals. As concerns this clone: The antigen remains undetermined.

There are 14 residues in the CDR3. V gave up 6 bases and J gave up 8 bases, with 16 bases separating them. Germline assignment: CDR1 MNHEY and CDR2 SMNVEV (reference sequence). Splitting the CD4+ cells yielded a CD45RA+ naive subset and a CD45RA-negative memory subset. Assay: immunoSEQ multiplex PCR; the TCRdb copy retains only in-frame clones and omits some. The sample has roughly 2,500,000 clones, more than 85% seen once. Regarding the study as a whole: With few donors, the genetic and exposure-history diversity represented was limited.

This TCR was recovered from a man aged 18-30 years in good health. Some clones in this sample may be carry-over from other donors' samples. The chain couples TRBV27 to TRBJ1-4, with D possibly TRBD1 on 5 matching bases. The sequenced sample was naive CD4+ T cells from PBMCs. The subset denotes: CD45RA+ positively selected. The CDR3 bases are TGTGCCAGCAGCGGAACAGGTGTTTCGGAAAAACTGTTTTTT. This gives the protein CASSGTGVSEKLFF.